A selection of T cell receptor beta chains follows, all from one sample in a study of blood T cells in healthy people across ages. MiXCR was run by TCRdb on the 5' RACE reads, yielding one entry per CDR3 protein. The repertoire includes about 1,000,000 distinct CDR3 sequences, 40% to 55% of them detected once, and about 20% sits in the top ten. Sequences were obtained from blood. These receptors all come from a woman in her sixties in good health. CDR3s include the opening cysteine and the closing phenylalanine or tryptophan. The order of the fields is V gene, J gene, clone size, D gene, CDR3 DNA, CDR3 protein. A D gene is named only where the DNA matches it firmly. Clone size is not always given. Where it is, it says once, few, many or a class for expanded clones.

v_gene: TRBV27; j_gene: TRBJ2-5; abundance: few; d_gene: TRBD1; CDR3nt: TGTGCCAGCAGTCTTGGGACAGGGCAGGAAAGGGAGACCCAGTACTTC; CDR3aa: CASSLGTGQERETQYF
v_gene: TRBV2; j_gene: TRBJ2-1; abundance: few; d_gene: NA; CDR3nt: TGTGCCAGCAGTCGAGAATCCCAGGTAGGGGAGCAGTTCTTC; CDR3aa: CASSRESQVGEQFF
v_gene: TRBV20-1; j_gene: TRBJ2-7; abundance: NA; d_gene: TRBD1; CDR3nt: TGCAGTGCTCATATTCCGGGACAGCCCTACGAGCAGTACTTC; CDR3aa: CSAHIPGQPYEQYF
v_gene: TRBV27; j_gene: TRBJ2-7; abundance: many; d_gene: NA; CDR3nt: TGTGCCAGCAGTTTGCGCGAGGGCTACGAGCAGTACTTC; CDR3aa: CASSLREGYEQYF
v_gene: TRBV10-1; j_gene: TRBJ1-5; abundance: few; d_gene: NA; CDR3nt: TGCGCCAGCGATCTTCGACCGACGAAAATCGGAGTAAATCAGCCCCAGCATTTT; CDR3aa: CASDLRPTKIGVNQPQHF
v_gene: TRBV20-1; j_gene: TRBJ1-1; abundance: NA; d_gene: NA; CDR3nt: TGCAGTGCTAGAGATGTACCCGGACCTGAAGCTTTCTTT; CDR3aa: CSARDVPGPEAFF
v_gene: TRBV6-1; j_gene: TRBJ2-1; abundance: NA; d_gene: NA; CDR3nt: TGTGCCAGCAGTGTTATAGCGACCTCCTACAATGAGCAGTTCTTC; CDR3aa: CASSVIATSYNEQFF
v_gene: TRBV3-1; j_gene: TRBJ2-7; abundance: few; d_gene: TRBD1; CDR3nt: TGTGCCAGCAGCCAAGATTTTAACAGGGGTTACGAGCAGTACTTC; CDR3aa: CASSQDFNRGYEQYF
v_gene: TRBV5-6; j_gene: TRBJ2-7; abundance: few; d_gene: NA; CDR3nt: TGTGCCAGCAGCTTTGGGCTAGCAGCACTCTACGAGCAGTACTTC; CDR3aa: CASSFGLAALYEQYF
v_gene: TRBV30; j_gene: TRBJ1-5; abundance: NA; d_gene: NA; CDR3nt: TGTGCCTACGCAGGGGCAGGGCAGCCCCAGCATTTT; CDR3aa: CAYAGAGQPQHF
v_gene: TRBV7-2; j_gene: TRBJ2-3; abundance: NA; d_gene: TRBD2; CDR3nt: TGTGCCTCGGCGGGAGTTCTCACAGATACGCAGTATTTT; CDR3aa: CASAGVLTDTQYF
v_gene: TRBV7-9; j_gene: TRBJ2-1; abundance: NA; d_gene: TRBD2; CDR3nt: TGTGCCAGCAGCTTGGTGACTAGCGGGAAGTACAATGAGCAGTTCTTC; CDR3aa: CASSLVTSGKYNEQFF
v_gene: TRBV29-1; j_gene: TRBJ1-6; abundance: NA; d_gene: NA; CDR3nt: TGCAGCGCAACCGGAGGCCCGAATTCACCCCTCCACTTT; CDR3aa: CSATGGPNSPLHF
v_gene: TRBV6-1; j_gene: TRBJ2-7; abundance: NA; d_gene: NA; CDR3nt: TGTGCCAGCAGTGATGGGGGGATCTACGAGCAGTACTTC; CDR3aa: CASSDGGIYEQYF
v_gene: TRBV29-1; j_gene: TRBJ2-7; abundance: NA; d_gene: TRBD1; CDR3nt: TGCAGCGTGGTGGATTTAGGACAGGGTTGGCTCGAGCAGTACTTC; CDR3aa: CSVVDLGQGWLEQYF
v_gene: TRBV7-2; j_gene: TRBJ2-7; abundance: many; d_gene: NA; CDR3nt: TGTGCCAGCAGCTTATCCAGGCAGCCCTCCTACGAGCAGTACTTC; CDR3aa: CASSLSRQPSYEQYF